The 9 T cell receptor beta chains below were found in one sample sequenced in a study of CD8 T cells in ankylosing spondylitis. Notes on the study in general: A TCR beta motif of under 10 highly homologous variants seemed to mark ankylosing spondylitis blood.

No antigen is known for these receptors. TCRdb independently ran MiXCR on the 5' RACE reads; one entry per CDR3 protein. The data hold around 440,000 distinct CDR3 sequences, with about 15% observed a single time. Sequencing was performed on blood, either unsorted or a sorted T cell fraction (not recorded which). These receptors were collected from a male donor with ankylosing spondylitis.

The chain couples TRBV2 to TRBJ2-3, with D perhaps TRBD1 or TRBD2 (5 bases each). The CDR3 has 14 amino acids. Germline V gene lookup returns CDR1 SNHLY and CDR2 FYNNEI. V lost 8 bases to trimming and J lost 5 bases, with 17 bases between them. The CDR3 loop reads CASDPLHGGDTQYF. The CDR3 bases are TGTGCCAGCGATCCCTTACATGGGGGAGATACGCAGTATTTT.

This clonotype was observed at least ten times. The J gene is TRBJ1-2, the V gene TRBV10-3; 11 bases are a match to TRBD1. After removal of 6 bases from V and 8 bases from J, the junction contained 8 bases not matched to a gene. Germline loops: CDR1 ENHRY, CDR2 SYGVKD. CDR3 length: 14 amino acids. CDR3 sequence (DNA): TGTGCCATCAGCCTGGGACAGGGGGAGGAAGGCTACACCTTC. It codes for CAISLGQGEEGYTF.

The chain carries TRBV20-1 and TRBJ2-7; D is undetermined. CDR3 length: 12 amino acids. Looked up from germline, CDR1 is DFQATT and CDR2 is SNEGSKA (reference sequence). V was cut by 3 bases and J by 5 bases, with 11 bases left in between. The CDR3 is CSASYGRDEQYF. DNA for the CDR3: TGCAGTGCTAGCTACGGTAGGGACGAGCAGTACTTC.

J is TRBJ2-1 and V is TRBV24-1; no clear D. This CDR3 is 14 amino acids long. Germline assignment: CDR1 KGHDR and CDR2 SFDVKD. Trimming took 7 bases from V and 2 from J, leaving 11 bases between them. This CDR3 is CATSGSGTYNEQFF. The CDR3 nucleotides are TGTGCCACCAGCGGCTCGGGTACCTACAATGAGCAGTTCTTC.

There are a few counts of this clonotype. V and J are TRBV6-1 and TRBJ1-5, with TRBD1 matching 9 bases. The germline V gene has CDR1 MNHNS and CDR2 SASEGT. V was clipped by 8 bases and J by 3 bases; unmatched bases: 8. This CDR3 has 15 amino acids. In nucleotides, the CDR3 is TGTGCCAGCTCGATGGACAGGGGAGACAATCAGCCCCAGCATTTT. Its protein product is CASSMDRGDNQPQHF.

The CDR3 loop reads CASSAGQGITLHF. Written as DNA, the CDR3 is TGTGCCAGTAGTGCCGGACAGGGGATCACCCTCCACTTT. The chain carries TRBV19 and TRBJ1-6; 9 nucleotides match TRBD1. J was trimmed by 14 bases and V by 5 bases; bases with no gene match: 7. The CDR3 covers 13 residues. Germline lookup yields CDR1 LNHDA and CDR2 SQIVND (reference sequence).

This clonotype has just a few counts. The chain has TRBV5-1 and TRBJ1-2, with 7 bases aligning to TRBD1. After removal of 7 bases from V and 4 bases from J, the junction contained 10 bases not matched to a gene. Germline loops: CDR1 SGHRS, CDR2 YFSETQ. The CDR3 loop spans 14 amino acids. The CDR3 loop reads CASRLTGDSYGYTF. CDR3 nucleotide sequence: TGCGCCAGCCGCCTAACAGGGGATAGCTATGGCTACACCTTC.

This sequence joins TRBV28 and TRBJ2-1, with a possible D match to TRBD1 (5 bases). From germline, CDR1 is MDHEN and CDR2 SYDVKM. The CDR3 spans 13 residues. V was cut by 3 bases and J by 9 bases, with 12 bases left in between. The CDR3 is CASSFQGWSEQFF. CDR3 DNA: TGTGCCAGCAGTTTTCAGGGATGGAGTGAGCAGTTCTTC.

The rearrangement uses TRBV3-1 and TRBJ1-2; D not resolved. Trimming stripped 2 bases from V and 4 bases from J, with 8 bases between. The CDR3 is made up of 13 amino acids. Germline lookup yields CDR1 LGHDT and CDR2 YNNKEL (reference sequence). The CDR3 DNA reads TGTGCCAGCAGCCAACGAGGGTCCTATGGCTACACCTTC. Encoded protein: CASSQRGSYGYTF. The entire variable domain, with the rest obtained from reference TRBV3-1 and TRBJ1-2, is as follows: DTAVSQTPKYLVTQMGNDKSIKCEQNLGHDTMYWYKQDSKKFLKIMFSYNNKELIINETVPNRFSPKSPDKAHLNLHINSLELGDSAVYFCASSQRGSYGYTFGSGTRLTVV.